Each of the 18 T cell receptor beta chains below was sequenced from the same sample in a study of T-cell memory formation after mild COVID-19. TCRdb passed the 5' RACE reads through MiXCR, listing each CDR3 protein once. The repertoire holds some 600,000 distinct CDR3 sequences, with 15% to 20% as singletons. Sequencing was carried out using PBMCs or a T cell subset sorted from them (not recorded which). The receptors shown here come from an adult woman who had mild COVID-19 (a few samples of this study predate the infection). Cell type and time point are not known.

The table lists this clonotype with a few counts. The CDR3: CASSLDHPGLAGWGTDTQYF. DNA for the CDR3: TGTGCCAGCAGCTTGGACCACCCGGGACTAGCGGGATGGGGCACAGATACGCAGTATTTT. This chain uses TRBV5-5 with TRBJ2-3; 13 positions match TRBD2. The CDR3 is 20 residues long. The germline V gene encodes CDR1 SGHKS and CDR2 YYEKEE (reference sequence). Unmatched junction bases numbered 11, after V lost 0 bases and J lost 1 base.

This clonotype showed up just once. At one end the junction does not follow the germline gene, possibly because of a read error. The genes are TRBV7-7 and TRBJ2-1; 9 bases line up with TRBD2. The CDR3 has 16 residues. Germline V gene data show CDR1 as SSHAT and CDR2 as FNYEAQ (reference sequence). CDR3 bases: TGTGCTAGCAGCCTACAACCTAGCGGGGCTCACAATGAGCAGTTCTTC. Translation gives CASSLQPSGAHNEQFF.

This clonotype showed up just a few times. CDR3: CASSFRETNEQFF. The CDR3 bases are TGTGCCAGCAGTTTCCGAGAGACCAATGAGCAGTTCTTC. V is TRBV12-3 or TRBV12-4 and J is TRBJ2-1; D unresolved. This CDR3 contains 13 residues. Trimming stripped 3 bases from V and 6 bases from J, with 9 bases between.

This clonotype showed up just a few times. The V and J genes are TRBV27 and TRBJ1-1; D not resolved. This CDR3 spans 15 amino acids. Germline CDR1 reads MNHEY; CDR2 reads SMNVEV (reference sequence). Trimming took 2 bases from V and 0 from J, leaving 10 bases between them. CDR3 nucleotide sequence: TGTGCCAGCAGTTTAGAGCAGGCTATGAACACTGAAGCTTTCTTT. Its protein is CASSLEQAMNTEAFF.

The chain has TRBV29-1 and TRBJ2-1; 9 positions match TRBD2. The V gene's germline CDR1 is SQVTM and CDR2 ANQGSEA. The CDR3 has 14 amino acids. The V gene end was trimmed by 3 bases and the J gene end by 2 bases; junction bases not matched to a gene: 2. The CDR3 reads CSVEREGPYNEQFF. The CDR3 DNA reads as TGCAGCGTTGAGCGGGAGGGCCCCTACAATGAGCAGTTCTTC.

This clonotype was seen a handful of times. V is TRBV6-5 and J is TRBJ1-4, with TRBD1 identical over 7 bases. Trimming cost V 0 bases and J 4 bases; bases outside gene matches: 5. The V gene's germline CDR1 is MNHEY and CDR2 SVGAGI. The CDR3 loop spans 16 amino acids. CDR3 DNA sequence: TGTGCCAGCAGTTACTCGAAGGGGGCTGGTAATGAAAAACTGTTTTTT. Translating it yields CASSYSKGAGNEKLFF.

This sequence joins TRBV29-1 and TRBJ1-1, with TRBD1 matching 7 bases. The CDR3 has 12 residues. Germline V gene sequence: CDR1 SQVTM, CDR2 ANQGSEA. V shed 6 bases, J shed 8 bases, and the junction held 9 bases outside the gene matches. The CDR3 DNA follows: TGCAGCGTAGGGACAGTCGCGAAGGAAGCTTTCTTT. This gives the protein CSVGTVAKEAFF.

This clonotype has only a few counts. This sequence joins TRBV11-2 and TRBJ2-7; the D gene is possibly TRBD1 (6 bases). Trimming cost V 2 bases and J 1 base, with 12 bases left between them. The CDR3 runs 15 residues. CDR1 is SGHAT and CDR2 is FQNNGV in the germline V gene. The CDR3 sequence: CASSLSRGLSYEQYF. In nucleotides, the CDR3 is TGTGCCAGCAGCTTATCGAGGGGGTTATCCTACGAGCAGTACTTC.

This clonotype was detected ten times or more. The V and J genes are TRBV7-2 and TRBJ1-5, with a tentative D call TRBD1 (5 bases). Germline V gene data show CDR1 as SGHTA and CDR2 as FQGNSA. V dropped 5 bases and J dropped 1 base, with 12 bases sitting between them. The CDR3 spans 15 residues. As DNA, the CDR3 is TGTGCCAGCAGCCCTGGGGGGGTGAGCAATCAGCCCCAGCATTTT. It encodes CASSPGGVSNQPQHF.

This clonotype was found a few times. CDR3 coding DNA: TGTGCCACCAGTGGACTAGCGGGGGGGAATGAGCAGTTCTTC. Its translation: CATSGLAGGNEQFF. The V and J genes are TRBV24-1 and TRBJ2-1; 14 positions match TRBD2. Germline V lookup: CDR1 KGHDR, CDR2 SFDVKD. V was clipped by 5 bases and J by 7 bases; unmatched bases: 0. The CDR3 length is 14 residues.

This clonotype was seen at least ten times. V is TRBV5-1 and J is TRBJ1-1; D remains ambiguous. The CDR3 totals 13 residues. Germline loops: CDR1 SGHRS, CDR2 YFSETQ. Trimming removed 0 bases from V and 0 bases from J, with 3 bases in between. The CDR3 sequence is CASSLEVNTEAFF. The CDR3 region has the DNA TGCGCCAGCAGCTTGGAGGTGAACACTGAAGCTTTCTTT.

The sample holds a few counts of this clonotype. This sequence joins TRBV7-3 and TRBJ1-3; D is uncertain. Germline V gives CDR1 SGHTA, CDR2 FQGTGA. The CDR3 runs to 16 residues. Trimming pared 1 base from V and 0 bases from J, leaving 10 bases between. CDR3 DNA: TGTGCCAGCAGCTTAAACGCGGGGAGCTCTGGAAACACCATATATTTT. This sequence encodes CASSLNAGSSGNTIYF. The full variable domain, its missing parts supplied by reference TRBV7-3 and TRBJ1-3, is GAGVSQTPSNKVTEKGKYVELRCDPISGHTALYWYRQSLGQGPEFLIYFQGTGAADDSGLPNDRFFAVRPEGSVSTLKIQRTERGDSAVYLCASSLNAGSSGNTIYFGEGSWLTVV.

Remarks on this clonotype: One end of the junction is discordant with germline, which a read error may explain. CDR3 coding DNA: TGTGCCAGCAGTCTATCGACGCCTCCCCACACTGAAGCTTTCTTT. Translated, it gives CASSLSTPPHTEAFF. J is TRBJ1-1 and V is TRBV27, with unresolved D. The CDR3 contains 15 residues. CDR1 and CDR2 from the germline V gene are MNHEY and SMNVEV (reference sequence).

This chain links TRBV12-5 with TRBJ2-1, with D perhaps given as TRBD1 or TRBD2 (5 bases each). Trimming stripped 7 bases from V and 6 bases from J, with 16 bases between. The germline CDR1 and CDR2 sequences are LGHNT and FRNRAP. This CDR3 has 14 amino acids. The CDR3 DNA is TGTGCTAGTGCCCACCCCGGGGCCCCCAATGAGCAGTTCTTC. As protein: CASAHPGAPNEQFF. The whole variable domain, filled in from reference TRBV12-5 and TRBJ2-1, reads DARVTQTPRHKVTEMGQEVTMRCQPILGHNTVFWYRQTMMQGLELLAYFRNRAPLDDSGMPKDRFSAEMPDATLATLKIQPSEPRDSAVYFCASAHPGAPNEQFFGPGTRLTVL.

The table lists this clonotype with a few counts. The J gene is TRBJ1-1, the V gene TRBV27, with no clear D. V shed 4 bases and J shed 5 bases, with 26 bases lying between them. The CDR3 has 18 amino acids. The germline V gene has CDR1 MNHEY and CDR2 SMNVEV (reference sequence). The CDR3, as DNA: TGTGCCAGCAGTTCCCTCGCGACGTGGGGTAGGGCGGGGACTGAAGCTTTCTTT. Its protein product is CASSSLATWGRAGTEAFF.

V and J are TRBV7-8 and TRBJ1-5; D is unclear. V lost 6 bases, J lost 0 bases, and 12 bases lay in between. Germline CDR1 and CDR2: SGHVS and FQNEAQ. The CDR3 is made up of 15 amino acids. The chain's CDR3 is CASRPSRYSNQPQHF. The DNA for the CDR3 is TGTGCCAGCAGACCCTCCCGTTATAGCAATCAGCCCCAGCATTTT.

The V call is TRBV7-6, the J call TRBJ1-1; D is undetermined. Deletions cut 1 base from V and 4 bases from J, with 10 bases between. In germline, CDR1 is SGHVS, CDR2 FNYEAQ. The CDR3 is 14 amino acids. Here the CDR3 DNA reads TGTGCCAGCAGCTTAGGTTTCACCGGCACTGAAGCTTTCTTT. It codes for CASSLGFTGTEAFF. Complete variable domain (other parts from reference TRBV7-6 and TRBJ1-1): GAGVSQSPRYKVTKRGQDVALRCDPISGHVSLYWYRQALGQGPEFLTYFNYEAQQDKSGLPNDRFSAERPEGSISTLTIQRTEQRDSAMYRCASSLGFTGTEAFFGQGTRLTVV.

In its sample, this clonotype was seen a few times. The CDR3 reads CASSTGTGSATEAFF. The DNA for the CDR3 is TGTGCCAGCTCCACCGGGACAGGGTCTGCCACTGAAGCTTTCTTT. The chain joins TRBV18 to TRBJ1-1, with 9 bases fitting TRBD1. The CDR3 has 15 amino acids. J lost 4 bases, V lost 6 bases, and 9 bases had no gene match. Germline V gives CDR1 KGHSH, CDR2 LQKENI.